Included here is one T cell receptor beta chain sequence, with context. Using immunoSEQ multiplex PCR, the repertoire was profiled, and TCRdb retains in-frame clones only, with some absent. Among roughly 75,000 clones listed, around 80% were seen once. This sample is part of a study of radiotherapy plus CTLA-4 blockade in lung cancer. The receptor was isolated from a human donor with non-small cell lung cancer who had stable disease on radiotherapy plus ipilimumab. The input for sequencing was peripheral blood, taken from a patient treated with radiotherapy plus ipilimumab.

This CDR3 is CASSTTGAEAFF. The DNA for the CDR3 is TGTGCCAGCAGCACTACAGGAGCTGAAGCTTTCTTT. The J gene is TRBJ1-1, the V gene TRBV6-5, with a possible D match to TRBD1 (5 bases). CDR1 and CDR2 from the germline V gene are MNHEY and SVGAGI. CDR3 length equals 12 residues. V shed 6 bases and J shed 6 bases, with 11 bases lying between them.